This T cell receptor beta chain was sequenced during a study of long-term antiretroviral therapy in people with HIV. Per individual, the PBMC samples numbered at least one pre-ART and at least two post-ART. Study-wide results and limits: Clonotypes expanded prior to ART showed repertoire dominance at all sampled time points.

Survey level was the resolution at which the v3.0 immunoSEQ assay ran. Each sample aimed for roughly 35,000-50,000 sequenced T-cell genomes. Sequencing used immunoSEQ multiplex PCR; TCRdb keeps in-frame clones, though not all of them. The table has 17,000 or so clones, around 82% seen once. This clone has just one count. Its specificity is unknown. This CDR3 has 15 amino acids. Germline CDR1 and CDR2: SGHTA and FQGNSA. Trimming left V 1 base short and J 7 bases short, with 14 bases between. The rearrangement joins TRBV7-2 to TRBJ2-1; D is unclear. The TCR originated in a man aged 18 to 29 with HIV. The starting material was unsorted PBMCs, obtained 0.1 years before starting antiretroviral therapy. The CDR3 region has the DNA TGTGCCAGCAGCTTAGGTGTTGGCCAGAGGAATGAGCAGTTCTTC. Its translation is CASSLGVGQRNEQFF.